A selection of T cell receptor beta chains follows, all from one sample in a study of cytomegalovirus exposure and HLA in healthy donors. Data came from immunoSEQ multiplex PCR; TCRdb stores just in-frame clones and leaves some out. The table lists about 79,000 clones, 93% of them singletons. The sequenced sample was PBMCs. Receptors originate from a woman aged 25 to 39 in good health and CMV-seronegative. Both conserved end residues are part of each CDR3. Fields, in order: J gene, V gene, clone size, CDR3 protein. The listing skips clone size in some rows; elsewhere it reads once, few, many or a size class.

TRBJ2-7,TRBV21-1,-,CASSICDRLDTYEQYF
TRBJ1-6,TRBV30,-,CAWRRGDYNSPLHF
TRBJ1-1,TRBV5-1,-,CASSLELSGVEAFF
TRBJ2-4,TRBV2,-,CASSEASGALAKNIQYF
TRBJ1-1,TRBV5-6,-,CASSPPGHMNTEAFF
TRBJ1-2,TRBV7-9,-,CASSLPDSGYGYTF
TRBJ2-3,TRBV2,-,CASSDRTRRDTQYF
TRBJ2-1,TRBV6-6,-,CASQEREKQFF
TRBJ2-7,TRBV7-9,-,CASSLAYTSGVGQYF
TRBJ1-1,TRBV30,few,CAWSYGLNTEAFF
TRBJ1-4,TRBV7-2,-,CASSVTGSNEKLFF
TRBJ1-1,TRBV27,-,CASSIRGGPEAFF
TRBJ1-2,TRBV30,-,CAWSVGSGPNYGYTF
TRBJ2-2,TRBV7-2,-,CASSLYQLHTGELFF
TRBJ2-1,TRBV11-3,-,CASSLSLATYNEQFF
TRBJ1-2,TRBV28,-,CASTLNRGYGYTF
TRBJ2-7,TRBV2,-,CASGRGASESYEQYF
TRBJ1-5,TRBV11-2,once,CASSLALSQPQHF
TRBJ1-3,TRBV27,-,CASSRTGVGNTIYF
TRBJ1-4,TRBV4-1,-,CASSQDTGTTNEKLFF
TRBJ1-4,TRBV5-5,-,CASSLALPEKLFF
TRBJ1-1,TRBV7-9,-,CASSFVVVSEAFF
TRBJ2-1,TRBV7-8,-,CASSLQGQYNEQFF
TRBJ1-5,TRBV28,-,CASSLRGGLYSNQPQHF
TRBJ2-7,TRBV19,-,CASSRIGKGAYEQYF
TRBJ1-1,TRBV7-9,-,CASSLVTGATEAFF
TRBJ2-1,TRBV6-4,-,CASRGQHNEQFF
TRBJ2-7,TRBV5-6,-,CASSLQRESWEQYF
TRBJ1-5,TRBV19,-,CASSTRQGTLSNQPQHF
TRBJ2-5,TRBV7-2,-,CASSPPRLAAFQETQYF
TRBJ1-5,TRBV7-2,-,CASSRVGSNQPQHF
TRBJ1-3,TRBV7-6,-,CASSRGLNSGNTIYF
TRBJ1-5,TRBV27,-,CASSFRGSNQPQHF
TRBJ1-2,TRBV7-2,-,CASSLAGQGGYTF
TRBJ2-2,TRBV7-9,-,CASSSAYSLPGELFF
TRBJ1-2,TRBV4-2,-,CASSQGTGDNYGYTF
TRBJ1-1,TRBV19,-,CASSSPAGMNTEAFF
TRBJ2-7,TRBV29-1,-,CSAIAGATYEQYF
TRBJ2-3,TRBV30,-,CAWRRREGGTDTQYF
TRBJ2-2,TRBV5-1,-,CASSIGTGGTGELFF
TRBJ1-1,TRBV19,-,CASTPGDRGNTEAFF
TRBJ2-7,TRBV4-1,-,CASSQEAGGYTYEQYF
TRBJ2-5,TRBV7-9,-,CASSLSMGAVETQYF
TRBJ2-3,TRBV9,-,CASSVDLTDTQYF
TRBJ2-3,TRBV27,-,CASSFVFGTDTQYF
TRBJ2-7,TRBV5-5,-,CASSLRQGYEQYF
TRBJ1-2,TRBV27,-,CASSLLGQGWGYTF
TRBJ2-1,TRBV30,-,CAWMPRGTSGINEQFF
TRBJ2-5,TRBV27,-,CASSLGPRGGMKETQYF
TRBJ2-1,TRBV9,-,CASRPGGNYNEQFF
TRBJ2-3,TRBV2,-,CAIKGTSGSTDTQYF
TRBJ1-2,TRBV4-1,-,CASSRPGDSANYGYTF
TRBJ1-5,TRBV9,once,CASSVGTGGRNQPQHF
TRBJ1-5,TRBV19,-,CAARGGSNSNQPQHF
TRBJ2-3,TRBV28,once,CASSLMGLRGRADTQYF